What follows is one T cell receptor beta chain and its context. Antigen: not known. The data are from a study of cytomegalovirus exposure and HLA in healthy donors. Whole-study findings and limits: A subsequent analysis found that TCR clusters from the first cohort also tended to co-occur in the 120 or so validation repertoires, with 90% to 95% of cluster scores above 0. Accounts indicate the classifier identified cytomegalovirus status with strong specificity and sensitivity. Most TCRs appeared rarely, but some public TCRs recurred in many donors. TCR beta chains numbering more than 150 were designated cytomegalovirus-associated.

The assay was immunoSEQ multiplex PCR, and TCRdb's table has in-frame clones only and misses some. This table has approximately 220,000 clones, 80% to 85% appearing once. Trimming shortened V by 5 bases and J by 6 bases, and 14 bases separated the two germline ends. Germline-derived CDR1 and CDR2 are SGHAT and FQDESV (reference sequence). The CDR3 has 14 residues. The receptor was isolated from a woman aged 30 to 39 in good health and CMV-seropositive. The rearrangement links TRBV11-1 to TRBJ2-1; D unclear. The material sequenced was PBMCs. CDR3 sequence reads: CASSTRTVGNEQFF. The CDR3 DNA reads TGTGCCAGCAGCACTCGGACGGTGGGCAATGAGCAGTTCTTC.